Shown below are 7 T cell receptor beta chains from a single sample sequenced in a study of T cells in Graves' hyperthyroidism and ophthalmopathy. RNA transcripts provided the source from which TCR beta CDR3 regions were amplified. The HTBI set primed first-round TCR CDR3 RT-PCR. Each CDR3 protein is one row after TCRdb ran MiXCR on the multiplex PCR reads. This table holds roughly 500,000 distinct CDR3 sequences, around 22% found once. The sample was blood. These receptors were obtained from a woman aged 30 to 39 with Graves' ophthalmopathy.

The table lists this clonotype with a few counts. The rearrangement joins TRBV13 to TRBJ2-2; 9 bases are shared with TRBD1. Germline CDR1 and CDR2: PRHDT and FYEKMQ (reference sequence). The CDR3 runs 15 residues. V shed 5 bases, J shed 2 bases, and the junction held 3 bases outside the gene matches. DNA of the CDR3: TGTGCCAGCAGCCGACAGGGGGAAAACACCGGGGAGCTGTTTTTT. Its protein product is CASSRQGENTGELFF.

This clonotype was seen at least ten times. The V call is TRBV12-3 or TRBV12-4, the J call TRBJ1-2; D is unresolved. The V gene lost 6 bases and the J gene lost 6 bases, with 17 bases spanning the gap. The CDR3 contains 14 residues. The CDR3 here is CASSTHVSLDGYTF. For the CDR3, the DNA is TGTGCCAGCAGCACCCACGTTAGCCTAGATGGCTACACCTTC.

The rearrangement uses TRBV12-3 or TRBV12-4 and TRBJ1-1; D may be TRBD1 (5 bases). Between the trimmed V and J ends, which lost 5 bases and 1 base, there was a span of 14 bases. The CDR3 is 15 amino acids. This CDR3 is CASSTTGLQNTEAFF. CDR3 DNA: TGTGCCAGCAGTACGACGGGACTGCAGAACACTGAAGCTTTCTTT.

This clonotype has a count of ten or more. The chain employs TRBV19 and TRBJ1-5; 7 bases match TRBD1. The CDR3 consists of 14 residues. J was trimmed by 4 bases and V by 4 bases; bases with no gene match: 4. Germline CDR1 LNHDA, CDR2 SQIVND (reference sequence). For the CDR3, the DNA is TGTGCCAGTAGTACAGGACAGGATAATCAGCCCCAGCATTTT. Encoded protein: CASSTGQDNQPQHF.

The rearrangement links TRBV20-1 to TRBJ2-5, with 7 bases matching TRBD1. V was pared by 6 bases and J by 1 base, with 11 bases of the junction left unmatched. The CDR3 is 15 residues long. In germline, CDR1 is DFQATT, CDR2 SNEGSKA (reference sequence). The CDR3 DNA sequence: TGCAGTGCCAGAAGGTGGCAGGGGGTCCAAGAGACCCAGTACTTC. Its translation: CSARRWQGVQETQYF.

The CDR3 sequence is CASSHPTQGTYEQYF. CDR3 coding DNA: TGCGCCAGCAGCCACCCCACCCAGGGAACCTACGAGCAGTACTTC. This rearrangement joins TRBV4-1 to TRBJ2-7, with a weak D call TRBD1 (5 bases). With 3 bases removed from V and 2 bases from J, the gap between germline ends came to 14 bases. The CDR3 is 15 amino acids. Germline CDR1 is MGHRA and CDR2 is YSYEKL.

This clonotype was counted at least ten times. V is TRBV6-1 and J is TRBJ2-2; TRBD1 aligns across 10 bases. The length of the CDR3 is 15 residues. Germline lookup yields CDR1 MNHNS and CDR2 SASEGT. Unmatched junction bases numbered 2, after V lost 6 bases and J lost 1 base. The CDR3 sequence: CASRRDRGNTGELFF. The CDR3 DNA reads TGTGCCAGCAGGAGGGACAGGGGGAACACCGGGGAGCTGTTTTTT.